This T cell receptor beta chain was observed in a study of cytomegalovirus exposure and HLA in healthy donors. The study, taken as a whole, reports: When presence/absence was analysed, sequencing depth was taken to be roughly uniform across donors.

Primers for the PCR totalled 60 Vbeta and 13 Jbeta. Only in-frame clones appear in the TCRdb table, and some are missing; sequencing was by immunoSEQ multiplex PCR. The data hold approximately 110,000 clones, with roughly 71% observed a single time. Of note for this clone: Antigen: not known.

As for the donors, each was a healthy bone marrow donor. Material for sequencing was PBMCs. This receptor was taken from a man between 35 and 55 years old in good health and CMV-seropositive.

CDR3 in amino acids: CASSQQGDYGYTF. The CDR3, as DNA: TGTGCCAGCAGTCAGCAGGGCGACTATGGCTACACCTTC. The chain couples TRBV27 to TRBJ1-2; possibly TRBD1 for D (5 bases). CDR3 length equals 13 residues. CDR1 MNHEY and CDR2 SMNVEV come from the germline V gene (reference sequence). V gave up 5 bases and J gave up 3 bases, with 10 bases separating them.